One sample yielded the 29 T cell receptor beta chains listed below, sequenced in a study of glioma-infiltrating T cells after dendritic cell vaccination. Indicated time point: after dendritic cell vaccination, including at tumor progression/relapse. Libraries were prepared by immunoSEQ multiplex PCR; TCRdb keeps only in-frame clonotypes and omits some of them. The sample includes around 87,000 clones, 75% to 90% of them seen just once. Here the sequenced sample was blood, taken after dendritic cell vaccination. These receptors were collected from a human donor with glioblastoma.

The chain is built from TRBV12-5 and TRBJ1-1, with TRBD1 matching 7 bases. V trimming: 5 bases; J trimming: 0 bases; junction bases outside the gene matches: 6. This CDR3 has 15 residues. Per germline, CDR1 LGHNT and CDR2 FRNRAP. The CDR3 sequence is CASGPRGTVNTEAFF. CDR3 nucleotide sequence: TGTGCTAGTGGTCCGAGGGGGACAGTGAACACTGAAGCTTTCTTT.

V usage is TRBV6-4 and J usage is TRBJ2-1, with 11 bases that match TRBD2. The length of the CDR3 is 15 residues. In germline, CDR1 is MRHNA, CDR2 SNTAGT. With V trimmed by 6 bases and J by 6 bases, 7 bases remained unmatched. The CDR3 here is CASSALAGGSNEQFF. In DNA form, the CDR3 reads TGTGCCAGCAGCGCCCTAGCGGGGGGTTCCAATGAGCAGTTCTTC.

The rearrangement joins TRBV10-3 to TRBJ1-6; D unresolved. The CDR3 loop spans 17 amino acids. V was pared by 2 bases and J by 0 bases, with 11 bases between. Germline V gives CDR1 ENHRY, CDR2 SYGVKD. CDR3: CAISEHEESSYNSPLHF. The CDR3 nucleotides are TGTGCCATCAGTGAGCATGAGGAAAGCTCCTATAATTCACCCCTCCACTTT.

The chain recombines TRBV4-1 with TRBJ2-1, with D possibly matching TRBD2 (7 bases). The CDR3 totals 16 residues. Trimming stripped 3 bases from V and 5 bases from J, with 17 bases between. Per the germline V gene, CDR1 is MGHRA and CDR2 is YSYEKL. CDR3 coding DNA: TGCGCCAGCAGCCACCCAAGGGGGGGTAGGGACAATGAGCAGTTCTTC. This translates into CASSHPRGGRDNEQFF.

This chain connects TRBV7-6 to TRBJ2-3; TRBD2 matches at 7 bases. After removal of 2 bases from V and 0 bases from J, the junction contained 5 bases not matched to a gene. The length of the CDR3 is 16 residues. Germline CDR1 and CDR2: SGHVS and FNYEAQ. As DNA, the CDR3 is TGTGCCAGCAGCTTATTCCGGGACTATAGCACAGATACGCAGTATTTT. This gives the protein CASSLFRDYSTDTQYF. Full variable domain (rest looked up from reference TRBV7-6 and TRBJ2-3): GAGVSQSPRYKVTKRGQDVALRCDPISGHVSLYWYRQALGQGPEFLTYFNYEAQQDKSGLPNDRFSAERPEGSISTLTIQRTEQRDSAMYRCASSLFRDYSTDTQYFGPGTRLTVL.

This chain joins TRBV11-2 and TRBJ2-7; D might be TRBD1 (6 bases). The CDR3 loop spans 14 amino acids. The V end lost 3 bases, the J end lost 6 bases, and 15 bases lay between the germline ends. Per the germline V gene, CDR1 is SGHAT and CDR2 is FQNNGV. The CDR3 is CASSFVTGSGEQYF. The CDR3 coding sequence is TGTGCCAGCAGCTTCGTTACAGGGAGTGGCGAGCAGTACTTC.

This chain links TRBV5-6 with TRBJ2-7; TRBD2 matches at 7 bases. The V and J ends lost 1 base and 0 bases, in that order; junction bases with no gene match: 7. CDR3 length: 16 amino acids. Germline V gene lookup returns CDR1 SGHDT and CDR2 YYEEEE. The DNA for the CDR3 is TGTGCCAGCAGCTTGAATGTCCTAGCGGTCTCCTACGAGCAGTACTTC. Protein: CASSLNVLAVSYEQYF.

This clone was recorded only once. The V gene is TRBV6-5, the J gene TRBJ2-2; 7 positions agree with TRBD1. Germline CDR1 MNHEY, CDR2 SVGAGI. Trimming cost V 6 bases and J 4 bases; bases outside gene matches: 5. The CDR3 loop spans 14 amino acids. The DNA of the CDR3 is TGTGCCAGCAGAGGGACAGCGGCCACCGGGGAGCTGTTTTTT. Protein: CASRGTAATGELFF.

V and J are TRBV19 and TRBJ1-2; D perhaps matches TRBD1 (5 bases). Germline V gene data show CDR1 as LNHDA and CDR2 as SQIVND (reference sequence). V was cut by 0 bases and J by 2 bases, with 10 bases left in between. The CDR3 is 15 residues long. CDR3 loop: CASSIDLRGNYGYTF. Here the CDR3 DNA reads TGTGCCAGTAGTATAGATCTTCGGGGGAACTATGGCTACACCTTC.

This chain joins TRBV5-1 and TRBJ1-1; a weak D match, TRBD1 (5 bases). The length of the CDR3 is 14 residues. Germline CDR1 and CDR2: SGHRS and YFSETQ. The ends were cut back, 3 bases at V and 6 bases at J, with 15 bases in the middle. CDR3 amino acids: CASSSAGGFAEAFF. As DNA, the CDR3 is TGCGCCAGCAGCTCTGCGGGGGGTTTCGCTGAAGCTTTCTTT.

This chain connects TRBV18 to TRBJ1-2; possible D gene TRBD1, 6 bases. CDR1 and CDR2 from the germline V gene are KGHSH and LQKENI. The V gene lost 4 bases and the J gene lost 7 bases, with 13 bases spanning the gap. This CDR3 contains 13 residues. The CDR3 sequence: CASSHDRTAGYTF. CDR3 DNA sequence: TGTGCCAGCTCACACGACAGGACGGCTGGCTACACCTTC. Based on the CDR3 plus reference TRBV18 and TRBJ1-2, the full variable domain is NAGVMQNPRHLVRRRGQEARLRCSPMKGHSHVYWYRQLPEEGLKFMVYLQKENIIDESGMPKERFSAEFPKEGPSILRIQQVVRGDSAAYFCASSHDRTAGYTFGSGTRLTVV.

The chain links TRBV7-8 to TRBJ1-5, with D maybe TRBD1 (6 bases). Germline loops: CDR1 SGHVS, CDR2 FQNEAQ. V was clipped by 5 bases and J by 4 bases, with 12 bases between them. The CDR3 sequence is 14 residues long. CDR3 residues: CASSGQGFNQPQHF. The CDR3 DNA sequence: TGTGCCAGCAGCGGTCAGGGGTTTAATCAGCCCCAGCATTTT.

V and J are TRBV6-5 and TRBJ2-3; D remains unclear. Germline V gives CDR1 MNHEY, CDR2 SVGAGI. This CDR3 spans 13 amino acids. V lost 4 bases to trimming and J lost 4 bases, with 9 bases between them. The CDR3 protein is CASSFPSSDTQYF. The CDR3 DNA is TGTGCCAGCAGTTTCCCCTCGTCAGATACGCAGTATTTT.

This clone occurred a few times. The J gene is TRBJ2-5, the V gene TRBV5-1; possibly TRBD2 for D (6 bases). Germline V gene data show CDR1 as SGHRS and CDR2 as YFSETQ. The CDR3 has 15 amino acids. The V end lost 0 bases, the J end lost 3 bases, and 12 bases lay between the germline ends. CDR3 sequence (DNA): TGCGCCAGCAGCTTGGAGGTGCGGGGTGAAGAGACCCAGTACTTC. This encodes CASSLEVRGEETQYF. Full variable domain (rest looked up from reference TRBV5-1 and TRBJ2-5): KAGVTQTPRYLIKTRGQQVTLSCSPISGHRSVSWYQQTPGQGLQFLFEYFSETQRNKGNFPGRFSGRQFSNSRSEMNVSTLELGDSALYLCASSLEVRGEETQYFGPGTRLLVL.

In its sample, this clone was seen a few times. The rearrangement uses TRBV5-4 and TRBJ2-3; TRBD1 matches 7 bases. The CDR3 has 15 amino acids. Germline CDR1 reads SGHNT; CDR2 reads YYREEE (reference sequence). V dropped 4 bases and J dropped 1; count of bases not matched to a gene: 6. The CDR3 DNA is TGTGCCAGCAGCCGCCGGGACAGCCGCACAGATACGCAGTATTTT. Amino acids: CASSRRDSRTDTQYF.

This clone was observed a handful of times. V usage is TRBV6-1 and J usage is TRBJ2-1; D possibly corresponds to TRBD2 (5 bases). Trimming shortened V by 0 bases and J by 1 base, and 7 bases separated the two germline ends. Germline values: CDR1 MNHNS, CDR2 SASEGT. CDR3 length: 15 amino acids. CDR3 sequence reads: CASSEAAGSYNEQFF. The CDR3 DNA reads as TGTGCCAGCAGTGAAGCGGCGGGTTCCTACAATGAGCAGTTCTTC.

This chain joins TRBV15 and TRBJ1-3; 7 nucleotides line up with TRBD1. The CDR3 is 14 residues long. The germline gives CDR1 LNHNV, CDR2 YYDKDF (reference sequence). V shed 5 bases and J 2 bases; nucleotides not matched to a gene: 3. The chain's CDR3 is CATSLGTAGNTIYF. The CDR3 bases are TGTGCCACCAGCCTCGGGACAGCTGGAAACACCATATATTTT. Together with reference TRBV15 and TRBJ1-3, the CDR3 gives the full variable domain: DAMVIQNPRYQVTQFGKPVTLSCSQTLNHNVMYWYQQKSSQAPKLLFHYYDKDFNNEADTPDNFQSRRPNTSFCFLDIRSPGLGDTAMYLCATSLGTAGNTIYFGEGSWLTVV.

J is TRBJ1-5 and V is TRBV6-1, with 7 bases identical to TRBD1. This CDR3 contains 13 residues. V gave up 11 bases and J gave up 6 bases; unmatched junction bases: 10. Germline CDR1 MNHNS, CDR2 SASEGT. The CDR3 sequence is CACGQVVVQPQHF. The CDR3 nucleotides are TGTGCCTGTGGACAGGTCGTCGTTCAGCCCCAGCATTTT.

V is TRBV7-2 and J is TRBJ2-7, with 9 bases fitting TRBD2. The CDR3 consists of 17 residues. Trimming removed 2 bases from V and 5 bases from J; junction bases left unmatched: 13. CDR1 and CDR2 from the germline V gene are SGHTA and FQGNSA. The chain's CDR3 is CASSLRFAAGGRDEQYF. CDR3 bases: TGTGCCAGCAGCTTAAGGTTCGCTGCGGGGGGGCGGGACGAGCAGTACTTC.

This clone has only one observation. V and J are TRBV18 and TRBJ2-1, with D possibly TRBD2 on 7 matching bases. The CDR3 contains 15 residues. The V gene lost 3 bases and the J gene lost 4 bases, with 13 bases spanning the gap. The germline CDR1 and CDR2 sequences are KGHSH and LQKENI. The CDR3 DNA reads TGTGCCAGCTCACCTGGGGCGGGGGCGTACAATGAGCAGTTCTTC. It codes for CASSPGAGAYNEQFF.

The chain employs TRBV5-4 and TRBJ1-1, with 7 bases lining up with TRBD1. V gave up 0 bases and J gave up 5 bases; unmatched junction bases: 4. Germline V gene lookup returns CDR1 SGHNT and CDR2 YYREEE (reference sequence). This CDR3 spans 14 amino acids. Here the CDR3 DNA reads TGTGCCAGCAGCTTGGCAGGGGGAGAGACTGAAGCTTTCTTT. Translated: CASSLAGGETEAFF.

V and J are TRBV15 and TRBJ1-6; the D gene is possibly TRBD1 (6 bases). The V gene's germline CDR1 is LNHNV and CDR2 YYDKDF (reference sequence). With 6 bases removed from V and 7 bases from J, the gap between germline ends came to 13 bases. The CDR3 length is 14 residues. In nucleotides, the CDR3 is TGTGCCACCAGTGTTGATAGGGGGAATTCACCCCTCCACTTT. Amino acid sequence: CATSVDRGNSPLHF.

The gene calls are TRBV4-3 and TRBJ2-2; D might be TRBD2 (6 bases). V was cut by 0 bases and J by 0 bases, with 11 bases left in between. This CDR3 is built from 17 residues. Germline CDR1 is LGHNA and CDR2 is YSLEER. The CDR3 coding sequence is TGCGCCAGCAGCCAAGATCGGGACTCCGCGAACACCGGGGAGCTGTTTTTT. Its protein product is CASSQDRDSANTGELFF.

The rearrangement links TRBV2 to TRBJ2-3; no firm D call. In germline, CDR1 is SNHLY, CDR2 FYNNEI. V lost 6 bases and J lost 2, with 6 bases in between. CDR3 length equals 12 residues. Here the CDR3 reads CASRQNTDTQYF. CDR3 nucleotides: TGTGCCAGCAGACAAAACACAGATACGCAGTATTTT.

Relative to its sample, this clone is medium-sized. J is TRBJ2-3 and V is TRBV6-1; TRBD2 matches 12 bases. CDR1 and CDR2 (germline): MNHNS, SASEGT. CDR3 length: 15 amino acids. Trimming removed 5 bases from V and 5 bases from J; junction bases left unmatched: 5. DNA for the CDR3: TGTGCCAGCAGTAGGACTAGCGGGGAGGGAGATACGCAGTATTTT. Its translation is CASSRTSGEGDTQYF.

The chain employs TRBV19 and TRBJ2-3; possible D gene TRBD2, 5 bases. CDR3 length: 13 residues. Trimming stripped 3 bases from V and 5 bases from J, with 9 bases between. CDR1 and CDR2 from the germline V gene are LNHDA and SQIVND (reference sequence). The CDR3 region has the DNA TGTGCCAGTAGTATTTCCGGGGAAGATACGCAGTATTTT. Protein product: CASSISGEDTQYF.

Only one count was recorded for this clone. The chain uses TRBV19 and TRBJ1-6; 7 bases align to TRBD1. V shed 5 bases, J shed 7 bases, and the junction held 11 bases outside the gene matches. Looked up from germline, CDR1 is LNHDA and CDR2 is SQIVND (reference sequence). The CDR3 covers 16 residues. DNA of the CDR3: TGTGCCAGTAGTCAAACCAGACAGGGCCGGAATTCACCCCTCCACTTT. It is translated as CASSQTRQGRNSPLHF.

For this clone: Compared with germline, one end of the junction differs, possibly owing to a read error. The genes are TRBV7-9 and TRBJ1-2, with a weak D call TRBD1 (6 bases). Per germline, CDR1 SEHNR and CDR2 FQNEAQ (reference sequence). The CDR3 contains 15 residues. CDR3 region: CASSLAGGLNYGYTF. CDR3 bases: TGTGCCAGCAGCCTAGCTGGGGGCCTAAACTATGGCTACACCTTC. The variable domain in full, completed from reference TRBV7-9 and TRBJ1-2, reads DTGVSQNPRHKITKRGQNVTFRCDPISEHNRLYWYRQTLGQGPEFLTYFQNEAQLEKSRLLSDRFSAERPKGSFSTLEIQRTEQGDSAMYLCASSLAGGLNYGYTFGSGTRLTVV.

The rearrangement joins TRBV7-6 to TRBJ1-6; a possible D gene is TRBD1 (6 bases). V was shortened by 3 bases and J by 6 bases, with 12 bases between the two germline ends. Germline loops: CDR1 SGHVS, CDR2 FNYEAQ. There are 15 residues in the CDR3. The CDR3 nucleotides read TGTGCCAGCAGCTTGGGGGGGCACGCTAATTCACCCCTCCACTTT. This sequence encodes CASSLGGHANSPLHF. Full variable domain (rest looked up from reference TRBV7-6 and TRBJ1-6): GAGVSQSPRYKVTKRGQDVALRCDPISGHVSLYWYRQALGQGPEFLTYFNYEAQQDKSGLPNDRFSAERPEGSISTLTIQRTEQRDSAMYRCASSLGGHANSPLHFGNGTRLTVT.